The text below deals with one TCR beta chain. What it binds is unknown. This entry comes from a study of tissue T cells after allogeneic stem cell transplantation. On the study more broadly: Gastrointestinal graft-versus-host disease was present in all patients, each treated with several therapy lines. Study observations and caveats: Anatomically similar tissues had similar TCR repertoires within each patient. Few T cell clones were shared across patients, but motif clusters showed tissue-specific shared signatures.

V shed 4 bases, J shed 9 bases, and the junction held 8 bases outside the gene matches. CDR1 and CDR2 from the germline V gene are SGHKS and YYEKEE (reference sequence). CDR3 length: 14 residues. The data were produced by immunoSEQ multiplex PCR, yet TCRdb's version contains in-frame clones alone and is incomplete. The sample consists of 26,000 or so clones, about 90% of them appearing once. The receptor was isolated from a male donor aged 60 or over who later had graft-versus-host disease after an allogeneic stem cell transplant. Sequenced here: blood, sampled before transplantation. This sequence joins TRBV5-5 and TRBJ1-5, with TRBD1 matching 9 bases. The CDR3 reads CASSRGDRDGPQHF. The DNA of the CDR3 is TGTGCCAGCAGCCGGGGGGACAGGGATGGGCCCCAGCATTTT.